This T cell receptor beta chain is drawn from a study of regulatory T cells in long-lasting Graves disease. Overall study context: Newly diagnosed Graves' patients took antithyroid drugs under 3 months. Findings and caveats of the study: Accuracy could have been hurt by small sample size.

In building TCR beta libraries, iRepertoire HTBI primers were used together with Arm-PCR of CDR3 regions. MiXCR, applied by TCRdb to the multiplex PCR reads, yields one record per CDR3 protein. The table has fewer than 350,000 distinct CDR3 sequences, 18% seen once. This clonotype was observed a handful of times. The antigen remains undetermined. Time point of the sample: newly diagnosed GD, antithyroid drugs for less than 3 months. Extracted PBMC RNA gave rise to the TCR library. It was American Thyroid Association guidelines that determined Graves' disease diagnosis. With EDTA tubes as the receptacles, around 10 milliliters of peripheral blood were drawn. CDR1 is MNHNS and CDR2 is SASEGT in the germline V gene. V gave up 5 bases and J gave up 3 bases, with 5 bases separating them. The CDR3 covers 12 residues.

V is TRBV6-1 and J is TRBJ1-5, with no clear D. The source of this sequence is a female donor with Graves disease. Material: peripheral blood mononuclear cells (PBMCs), obtained at new diagnosis, from a patient treated with antithyroid drugs. The CDR3 spells CASSQHNQPQHF. The DNA of the CDR3 is TGTGCCAGCAGTCAACACAATCAGCCCCAGCATTTT.